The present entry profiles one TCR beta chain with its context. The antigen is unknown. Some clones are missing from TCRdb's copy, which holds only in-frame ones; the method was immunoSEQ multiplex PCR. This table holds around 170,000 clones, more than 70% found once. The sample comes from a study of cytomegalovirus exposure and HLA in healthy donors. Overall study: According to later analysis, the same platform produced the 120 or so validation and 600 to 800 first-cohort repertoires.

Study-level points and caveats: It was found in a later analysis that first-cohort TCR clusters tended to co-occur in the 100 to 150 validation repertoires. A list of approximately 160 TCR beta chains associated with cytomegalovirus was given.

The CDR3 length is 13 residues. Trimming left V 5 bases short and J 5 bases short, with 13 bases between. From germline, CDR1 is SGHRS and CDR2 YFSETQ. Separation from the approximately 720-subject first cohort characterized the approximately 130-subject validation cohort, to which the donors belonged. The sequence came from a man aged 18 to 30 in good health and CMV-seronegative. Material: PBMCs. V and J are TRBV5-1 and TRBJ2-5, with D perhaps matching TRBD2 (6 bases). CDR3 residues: CASSGGISETQYF. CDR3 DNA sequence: TGCGCCAGCAGTGGGGGGATCAGCGAGACCCAGTACTTC.